A single sample is the source of the 30 T cell receptor beta chains below, sequenced in a study of T cell responses to AZD1222 COVID-19 vaccine. Some clones are missing from TCRdb's copy, which holds only in-frame ones; the method was immunoSEQ multiplex PCR. The table lists 95,000 to 150,000 clones, approximately 83% of them singletons. Source: peripheral blood, taken on day 0 of AZD1222 vaccination. Source of these receptors: an adult in good health.

The J gene is TRBJ2-7, the V gene TRBV28, with 8 bases fitting TRBD1. The germline V gene encodes CDR1 MDHEN and CDR2 SYDVKM. Losses at the gene ends were 6 bases for V and 6 bases for J; bases not matched to a gene: 16. The CDR3 spans 16 residues. CDR3: CASSPAGQVSFLEQYF. The CDR3 DNA is TGTGCCAGCAGCCCTGCGGGACAGGTTTCCTTCCTCGAGCAGTACTTC.

This clone occurred once. The chain is built from TRBV28 and TRBJ1-3, with D possibly matching TRBD1 (6 bases). CDR3 length equals 14 residues. Trimming removed 6 bases from V and 0 bases from J, with 9 bases in between. Germline loops: CDR1 MDHEN, CDR2 SYDVKM. CDR3 coding DNA: TGTGCCAGCAGAGGACAGTTCTCTGGAAACACCATATATTTT. It translates to CASRGQFSGNTIYF.

V is TRBV21-1 and J is TRBJ2-1; no DNA check was done on the table's D call, TRBD2. TRBV21-1 is labeled a pseudogene. This CDR3 is built from 21 residues. CDR3 sequence (DNA): TGTGCCAGCAGCAAAAGTTGGGGAGGATGGTGCGAAGGAGACTCCTACAATGAGCAGTTCTTC. The encoded protein is CASSKSWGGWCEGDSYNEQFF.

V usage is TRBV6-2 or TRBV6-3 and J usage is TRBJ2-5; TRBD2 agrees at 9 bases. Germline V CDR1 and CDR2: MNHEY, SVGEGT. The CDR3 spans 16 residues. The V gene end was trimmed by 4 bases and the J gene end by 0 bases; junction bases not matched to a gene: 6. CDR3 region: CASSSRAGGHQETQYF. In DNA form, the CDR3 reads TGTGCCAGCAGTTCCCGTGCGGGGGGGCACCAAGAGACCCAGTACTTC.

This chain uses TRBV9 with TRBJ1-6; a weak D match, TRBD1 (6 bases). This CDR3 spans 15 amino acids. V dropped 0 bases and J dropped 7 bases, with 11 bases sitting between them. CDR1 and CDR2 (germline): SGDLS, YYNGEE. The CDR3 DNA is TGTGCCAGCAGCGTAGCCGGGGGCGAAAATTCACCCCTCCACTTT. Its protein is CASSVAGGENSPLHF.

The genes are TRBV7-9 and TRBJ1-5; the D gene is possibly TRBD1 (6 bases). The germline V gene has CDR1 SEHNR and CDR2 FQNEAQ (reference sequence). V was pared by 6 bases and J by 4 bases, with 19 bases between. This CDR3 has 16 amino acids. The CDR3 DNA follows: TGTGCCAGCAGAAAACTAAGGGGGGAGGGAAATCAGCCCCAGCATTTT. It codes for CASRKLRGEGNQPQHF.

The chain links TRBV27 to TRBJ2-7, with D possibly TRBD2 on 5 matching bases. Trimming removed 5 bases at V and 4 bases at J, with 15 bases between. Germline CDR1 reads MNHEY; CDR2 reads SMNVEV (reference sequence). The CDR3 extends over 14 amino acids. The CDR3: CASSQSAVGYEQYF. CDR3 in DNA: TGTGCCAGCAGTCAGTCAGCGGTGGGGTACGAGCAGTACTTC.

This clone showed up just a few times. This chain connects TRBV5-4 to TRBJ1-1; D unclear. The CDR3 is 12 amino acids. Germline V gives CDR1 SGHNT, CDR2 YYREEE (reference sequence). The V end lost 0 bases, the J end lost 4 bases, and 4 bases lay between the germline ends. CDR3 sequence: CASSLGVTEAFF. CDR3 nucleotide sequence: TGTGCCAGCAGCTTGGGTGTCACTGAAGCTTTCTTT.

The V and J genes are TRBV5-1 and TRBJ1-4; 7 bases agree with TRBD1. Trimming took 4 bases from V and 8 from J; bases not matched to a gene: 8. The CDR3 contains 14 residues. Germline values: CDR1 SGHRS, CDR2 YFSETQ. In DNA, the CDR3 is TGCGCCAGCAGCCGGGACAGTTCGGACGAAAAACTGTTTTTT. Protein: CASSRDSSDEKLFF.

J is TRBJ2-7 and V is TRBV3-1 (or the pseudogene TRBV3-2); tentative D call: TRBD2 (5 bases). CDR3 length equals 16 residues. Germline V gene lookup returns CDR1 LGHDT and CDR2 YNNKEL (reference sequence). V dropped 5 bases and J dropped 7 bases, with 24 bases sitting between them. The CDR3 sequence: CASSAREDRRIGEQYF. The CDR3 DNA sequence: TGTGCCAGCAGCGCGAGGGAAGACCGACGAATTGGAGAGCAGTACTTC.

V is TRBV3-1 (or the pseudogene TRBV3-2) and J is TRBJ2-2; D is possibly TRBD1 or TRBD2 (5 bases each). CDR3 size: 15 residues. The germline V and J ends were trimmed by 4 bases and 0 bases, with 9 bases remaining between them. Per the germline V gene, CDR1 is LGHDT and CDR2 is YNNKEL (reference sequence). CDR3 DNA sequence: TGTGCCAGCAGCCGGGACGCCGCGAACACCGGGGAGCTGTTTTTT. Its protein product is CASSRDAANTGELFF.

This clone was detected a few times. The chain has TRBV29-1 and TRBJ1-2, with D hard to call. The CDR3 totals 14 residues. V lost 0 bases and J lost 4, with 12 bases in between. Germline V lookup: CDR1 SQVTM, CDR2 ANQGSEA. The CDR3 spells CSVEEQLGSYGYTF. The CDR3 DNA is TGCAGCGTTGAAGAACAGCTGGGATCCTATGGCTACACCTTC.

V usage is TRBV11-3 and J usage is TRBJ1-6; 7 bases match TRBD1. After removal of 4 bases from V and 5 bases from J, the junction contained 5 bases not matched to a gene. The CDR3 spans 15 residues. CDR1 and CDR2 (germline): SGHNT, YENEEA. Written as DNA, the CDR3 is TGTGCCAGCAGCTCCGGACAGGAACATAATTCACCCCTCCACTTT. Protein: CASSSGQEHNSPLHF.

The rearrangement uses TRBV15 and TRBJ2-2; no definite D call. The CDR3 consists of 15 residues. The V end was cut by 1 base, the J end by 1 base, with 7 bases between. Per the germline V gene, CDR1 is LNHNV and CDR2 is YYDKDF (reference sequence). The CDR3 coding sequence is TGTGCCACCAGCAGAGGGACGGGGAACACCGGGGAGCTGTTTTTT. This sequence encodes CATSRGTGNTGELFF.

This sequence joins TRBV15 and TRBJ2-5; D is unresolved. Between the trimmed V and J ends, which lost 0 bases and 5 bases, there was a span of 22 bases. This CDR3 region has 18 residues. The V gene's germline CDR1 is LNHNV and CDR2 YYDKDF (reference sequence). CDR3 sequence (DNA): TGTGCCACCAGCAGAGATCGGGTATGGGTACAGCCTCATGAGACCCAGTACTTC. Amino acid sequence: CATSRDRVWVQPHETQYF.

Written as DNA, the CDR3 is TGCAGCGTTGGGGTTGGGTCTACGATCAAAAACATTCAGTACTTC. Translating gives CSVGVGSTIKNIQYF. The chain joins TRBV29-1 to TRBJ2-4; D unclear. This CDR3 region has 15 residues. Germline CDR1 and CDR2: SQVTM and ANQGSEA. Trimming left V 4 bases short and J 3 bases short, with 16 bases between. The variable domain in full, with the rest retrieved from reference TRBV29-1 and TRBJ2-4, is SAVISQKPSRDICQRGTSLTIQCQVDSQVTMMFWYRQQPGQSLTLIATANQGSEATYESGFVIDKFPISRPNLTFSTLTVSNMSPEDSSIYLCSVGVGSTIKNIQYFGAGTRLSVL.

The chain couples TRBV6-5 to TRBJ1-1; 9 bases fit TRBD1. Germline V lookup: CDR1 MNHEY, CDR2 SVGAGI. This CDR3 contains 15 residues. V gave up 7 bases and J gave up 3 bases; unmatched junction bases: 9. The CDR3 sequence is CASNSPRDRDTEAFF. The CDR3, as DNA: TGTGCCAGCAATTCCCCCCGGGACAGGGACACTGAAGCTTTCTTT.

CDR3 in amino acids: CASSSRDRVGSPLHF. CDR3 in DNA: TGTGCCAGCAGCTCCCGGGACAGGGTTGGATCACCCCTCCACTTT. The V call is TRBV7-9, the J call TRBJ1-6, with 9 positions matching TRBD1. J lost 10 bases, V lost 4 bases, and 8 bases had no gene match. This CDR3 is built from 15 residues. CDR1 and CDR2 (germline): SEHNR, FQNEAQ (reference sequence).

The chain joins TRBV9 to TRBJ2-2; D is ambiguous. The V and J ends lost 0 bases and 2 bases respectively, with 11 bases between them. This CDR3 is built from 16 residues. The V gene's germline CDR1 is SGDLS and CDR2 YYNGEE. CDR3 sequence (DNA): TGTGCCAGCAGCGTAGGCGGACCATTCAACACCGGGGAGCTGTTTTTT. This translates into CASSVGGPFNTGELFF.

Worth noting for this clone: Mismatch with germline at one junction end may stem from a read error. This rearrangement joins TRBV19 to TRBJ1-1; D is uncertain. The germline V gene encodes CDR1 LNHDA and CDR2 SQIVND (reference sequence). The CDR3 loop spans 14 amino acids. The CDR3 DNA sequence: TGTGCCAGTAGTGTAGACAACAGAGGCACTGAAGCTTTCTTT. This gives the protein CASSVDNRGTEAFF.

As concerns this clone: Other DNA sequences in the sample encode the same CDR3. The V and J genes are TRBV5-1 and TRBJ2-5, with D perhaps TRBD1 or TRBD2 (5 bases each). Per germline, CDR1 SGHRS and CDR2 YFSETQ. The CDR3 has 14 residues. The ends were cut back, 4 bases at V and 1 base at J, with 11 bases in the middle. CDR3 nucleotides: TGCGCCAGCAGCCCAGGGACGGCCCAAGAGACCCAGTACTTC. This translates into CASSPGTAQETQYF. Combining the CDR3 with reference TRBV5-1 and TRBJ2-5 gives the whole variable domain KAGVTQTPRYLIKTRGQQVTLSCSPISGHRSVSWYQQTPGQGLQFLFEYFSETQRNKGNFPGRFSGRQFSNSRSEMNVSTLELGDSALYLCASSPGTAQETQYFGPGTRLLVL.

The J gene is TRBJ2-7, the V gene TRBV7-2; no clear D. The V and J ends lost 4 bases and 2 bases respectively, with 3 bases between them. This CDR3 contains 11 residues. In germline, CDR1 is SGHTA, CDR2 FQGNSA. In DNA, the CDR3 is TGTGCCAGCAGCTCCACCTACGAGCAGTACTTC. It yields the protein CASSSTYEQYF. Using reference TRBV7-2 and TRBJ2-7 for the parts outside the CDR3, the full variable domain is GAGVSQSPSNKVTEKGKDVELRCDPISGHTALYWYRQSLGQGLEFLIYFQGNSAPDKSGLPSDRFSAERTGGSVSTLTIQRTQQEDSAVYLCASSSTYEQYFGPGTRLTVT.

The chain combines TRBV6-5 with TRBJ2-1, with TRBD2 as a possible D gene (7 bases). CDR3 size: 12 residues. CDR1 MNHEY and CDR2 SVGAGI come from the germline V gene. V was pared by 8 bases and J by 10 bases, with 15 bases between. The CDR3 sequence is CASERGAGEQFF. The CDR3 DNA reads as TGTGCCAGCGAACGGGGGGCGGGGGAGCAGTTCTTC.

This chain links TRBV23-1 with TRBJ1-1, with D perhaps matching TRBD1 (5 bases). TRBV23-1 is designated an ORF whose function remains uncertain. The CDR3 consists of 12 residues. V gave up 5 bases and J gave up 6 bases, with 10 bases separating them. CDR3 nucleotide sequence: TGCGCCAGCAGTGGCCAGGGAGCTGAAGCTTTCTTT. It encodes CASSGQGAEAFF.

In the case of this clone: The sample carries other DNA sequences with the same CDR3. This chain connects TRBV3-1 (or the pseudogene TRBV3-2) to TRBJ2-3, with 13 bases that match TRBD2. The CDR3 loop spans 21 amino acids. Trimming cost V 5 bases and J 0 bases; bases outside gene matches: 17. The germline CDR1 and CDR2 sequences are LGHDT and YNNKEL (reference sequence). The CDR3 loop is CASSTRGPTSGRATSTDTQYF. DNA for the CDR3: TGTGCCAGCAGCACTAGGGGGCCAACTAGCGGGAGGGCCACTAGCACAGATACGCAGTATTTT.

This clone turned up a few times. The V gene is TRBV5-1, the J gene TRBJ1-1, with 12 bases that match TRBD1. J was trimmed by 4 bases and V by 3 bases; bases with no gene match: 4. The germline gives CDR1 SGHRS, CDR2 YFSETQ. The CDR3 covers 15 residues. The CDR3 DNA is TGCGCCAGCAGCTGGGACAGGGGGCTCGGCACTGAAGCTTTCTTT. Protein: CASSWDRGLGTEAFF. Complete variable domain (other parts from reference TRBV5-1 and TRBJ1-1): KAGVTQTPRYLIKTRGQQVTLSCSPISGHRSVSWYQQTPGQGLQFLFEYFSETQRNKGNFPGRFSGRQFSNSRSEMNVSTLELGDSALYLCASSWDRGLGTEAFFGQGTRLTVV.

The genes are TRBV7-9 and TRBJ1-1; no reliable D call. This CDR3 has 11 residues. V was trimmed by 1 base and J by 6 bases, leaving 3 bases between them. The germline V gene has CDR1 SEHNR and CDR2 FQNEAQ (reference sequence). CDR3 sequence: CASSLVPEAFF. The CDR3 nucleotides read TGTGCCAGCAGCTTAGTACCTGAAGCTTTCTTT.

This sequence joins TRBV9 and TRBJ2-1; D uncertain. The CDR3 spans 13 residues. Germline loops: CDR1 SGDLS, CDR2 YYNGEE. Trimming took off 1 base at V and 4 bases at J, with 6 bases between the two ends. The CDR3 DNA reads as TGTGCCAGCAGCGTACAGGTTTACAATGAGCAGTTCTTC. Its translation: CASSVQVYNEQFF. The whole variable domain, filled in from reference TRBV9 and TRBJ2-1, reads DSGVTQTPKHLITATGQRVTLRCSPRSGDLSVYWYQQSLDQGLQFLIQYYNGEERAKGNILERFSAQQFPDLHSELNLSSLELGDSALYFCASSVQVYNEQFFGPGTRLTVL.

The chain recombines TRBV5-1 with TRBJ2-1; either TRBD1 or TRBD2 may supply D (5 bases each). The CDR3 totals 14 residues. Between the trimmed V and J ends, which lost 4 bases and 4 bases, there was a span of 12 bases. Looked up from germline, CDR1 is SGHRS and CDR2 is YFSETQ. The CDR3 DNA reads TGCGCCAGCAGCCCTGAATGGGGGTACAATGAGCAGTTCTTC. Its translation is CASSPEWGYNEQFF. Supplemented by reference TRBV5-1 and TRBJ2-1, the full variable domain reads KAGVTQTPRYLIKTRGQQVTLSCSPISGHRSVSWYQQTPGQGLQFLFEYFSETQRNKGNFPGRFSGRQFSNSRSEMNVSTLELGDSALYLCASSPEWGYNEQFFGPGTRLTVL.

DNA of the CDR3: TGTGCCAGCTTAGAAGTAGGGGGCAGTGAAGCTTTCTTT. Amino acids: CASLEVGGSEAFF. This chain links TRBV18 with TRBJ1-1; 7 bases line up with TRBD1. The V and J ends lost 7 bases and 7 bases, in that order; junction bases with no gene match: 9. Germline CDR1 is KGHSH and CDR2 is LQKENI. The CDR3 is 13 residues long.